The text below deals with one T cell receptor (beta chain). The sample belongs to a study of blood T cell repertoires in COVID-19. Study-wide background: Material from acute and convalescent COVID-19 was sourced from the United States, Italy and Spain.

CDR1 SEHNR and CDR2 FQNEAQ come from the germline V gene (reference sequence). V lost 1 base, J lost 7 bases, and 8 bases lay in between. This CDR3 has 13 amino acids. Source study methods: Amplifying reference gene primers gave estimates of nucleated cell counts. Sequencing was performed with immunoSEQ multiplex PCR; in TCRdb, only in-frame clones are kept and a portion is missing. V and J calls and clone size come straight from that table; D and trimming were deduced from the DNA. The sample shows 200,000 to 250,000 clones, about 80% of them seen only once. The sequence derives from a woman of 80 years or more with acute or convalescent COVID-19. V is TRBV7-9 and J is TRBJ2-1; D uncertain. Input material: peripheral blood. The CDR3 DNA sequence: TGTGCCAGCAGCTTAGACAGATGGAATGAGCAGTTCTTC. Its protein product is CASSLDRWNEQFF.